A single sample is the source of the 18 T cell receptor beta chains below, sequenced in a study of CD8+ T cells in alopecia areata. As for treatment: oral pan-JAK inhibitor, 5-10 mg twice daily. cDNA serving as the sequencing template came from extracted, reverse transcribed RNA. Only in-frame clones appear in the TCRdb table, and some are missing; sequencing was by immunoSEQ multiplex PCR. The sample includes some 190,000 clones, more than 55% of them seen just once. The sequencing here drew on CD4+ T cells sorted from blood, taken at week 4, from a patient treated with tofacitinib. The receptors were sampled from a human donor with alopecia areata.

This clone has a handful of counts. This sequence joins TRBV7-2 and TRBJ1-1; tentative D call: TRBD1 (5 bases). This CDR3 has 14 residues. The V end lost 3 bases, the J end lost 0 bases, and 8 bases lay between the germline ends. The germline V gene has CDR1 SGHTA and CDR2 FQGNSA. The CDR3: CASSFQGLNTEAFF. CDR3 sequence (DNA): TGTGCCAGCAGCTTTCAGGGCCTGAACACTGAAGCTTTCTTT.

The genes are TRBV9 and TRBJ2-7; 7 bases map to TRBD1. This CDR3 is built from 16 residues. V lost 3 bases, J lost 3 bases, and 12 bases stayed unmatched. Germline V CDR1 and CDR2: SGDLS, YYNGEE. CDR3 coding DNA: TGTGCCAGCAGCGCCACCTTGACAGGGAGCGGCTACGAGCAGTACTTC. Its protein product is CASSATLTGSGYEQYF. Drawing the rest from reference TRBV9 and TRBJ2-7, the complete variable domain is DSGVTQTPKHLITATGQRVTLRCSPRSGDLSVYWYQQSLDQGLQFLIQYYNGEERAKGNILERFSAQQFPDLHSELNLSSLELGDSALYFCASSATLTGSGYEQYFGPGTRLTVT.

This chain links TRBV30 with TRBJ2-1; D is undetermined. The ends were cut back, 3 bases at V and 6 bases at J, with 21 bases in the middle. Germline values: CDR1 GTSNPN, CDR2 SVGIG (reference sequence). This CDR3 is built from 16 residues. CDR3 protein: CAWSPLSRSGRNEQFF. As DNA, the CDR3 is TGTGCCTGGAGCCCCTTGAGTAGGAGTGGGCGCAATGAGCAGTTCTTC. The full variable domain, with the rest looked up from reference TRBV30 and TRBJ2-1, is SQTIHQWPATLVQPVGSPLSLECTVEGTSNPNLYWYRQAAGRGLQLLFYSVGIGQISSEVPQNLSASRPQDRQFILSSKKLLLSDSGFYLCAWSPLSRSGRNEQFFGPGTRLTVL.

The CDR3 DNA reads as TGCAGCGTTGGGGGACAGGTGAACACTGAAGCTTTCTTT. As protein: CSVGGQVNTEAFF. V is TRBV29-1 and J is TRBJ1-1; 8 bases map to TRBD1. The CDR3 is 13 amino acids. Germline loops: CDR1 SQVTM, CDR2 ANQGSEA. V was pared by 4 bases and J by 0 bases, with 1 base of the junction left unmatched.

The CDR3 here is CASSQGLAGGYYEQYF. CDR3 coding DNA: TGCGCCAGCAGCCAAGGACTAGCGGGAGGCTACTACGAGCAGTACTTC. The chain employs TRBV4-1 and TRBJ2-7; 13 bases agree with TRBD2. This CDR3 has 16 amino acids. Germline V gene data show CDR1 as MGHRA and CDR2 as YSYEKL. V was pared by 1 base and J by 3 bases, with 3 bases of the junction left unmatched.

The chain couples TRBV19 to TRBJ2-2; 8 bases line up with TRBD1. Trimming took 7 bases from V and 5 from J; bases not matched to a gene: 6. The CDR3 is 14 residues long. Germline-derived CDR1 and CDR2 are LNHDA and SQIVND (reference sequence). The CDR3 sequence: CASMWTGRTGELFF. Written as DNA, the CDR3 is TGTGCCAGTATGTGGACAGGGAGGACCGGGGAGCTGTTTTTT.

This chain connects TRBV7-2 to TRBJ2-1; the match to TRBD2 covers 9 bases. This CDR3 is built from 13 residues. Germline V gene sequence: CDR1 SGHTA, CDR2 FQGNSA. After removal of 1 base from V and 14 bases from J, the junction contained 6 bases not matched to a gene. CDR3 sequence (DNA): TGTGCCAGCAGCTTAGAGCGGACTAGCGTGGAGTTCTTC. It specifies CASSLERTSVEFF.

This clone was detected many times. The CDR3 reads CASRAFLGANVLTF. In nucleotides, the CDR3 is TGTGCCAGTAGAGCATTCTTGGGGGCCAACGTCCTGACTTTC. V and J are TRBV19 and TRBJ2-6, with D unresolved. V dropped 6 bases and J dropped 4 bases, with 10 bases sitting between them. The V gene's germline CDR1 is LNHDA and CDR2 SQIVND (reference sequence). This CDR3 is 14 amino acids long.

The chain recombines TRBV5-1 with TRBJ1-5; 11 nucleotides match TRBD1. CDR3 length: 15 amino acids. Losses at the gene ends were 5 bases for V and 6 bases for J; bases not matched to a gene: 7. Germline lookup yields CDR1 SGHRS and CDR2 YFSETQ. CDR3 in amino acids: CASRKDRGQGQPQHF. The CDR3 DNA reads TGCGCCAGCAGAAAGGACAGGGGGCAAGGTCAGCCCCAGCATTTT.

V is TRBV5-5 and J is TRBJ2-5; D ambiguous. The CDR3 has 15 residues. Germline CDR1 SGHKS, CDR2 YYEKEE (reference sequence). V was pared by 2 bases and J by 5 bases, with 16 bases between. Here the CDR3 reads CASSFRSTGVETQYF. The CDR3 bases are TGTGCCAGCAGCTTCCGGTCCACCGGAGTCGAGACCCAGTACTTC.

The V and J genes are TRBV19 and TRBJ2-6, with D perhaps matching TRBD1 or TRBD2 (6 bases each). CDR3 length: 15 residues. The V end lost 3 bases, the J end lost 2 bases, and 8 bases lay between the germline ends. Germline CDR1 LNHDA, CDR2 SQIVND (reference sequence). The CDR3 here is CASSMGGAGANVLTF. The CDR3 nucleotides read TGTGCCAGTAGTATGGGGGGCGCTGGGGCCAACGTCCTGACTTTC.

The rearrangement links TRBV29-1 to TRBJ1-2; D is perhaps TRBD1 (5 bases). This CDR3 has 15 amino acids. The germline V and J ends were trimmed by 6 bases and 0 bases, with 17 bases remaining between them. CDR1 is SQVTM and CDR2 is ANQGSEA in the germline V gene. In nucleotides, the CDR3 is TGCAGCGTCAGGGTGGAGGTCCCCCCTAACTATGGCTACACCTTC. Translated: CSVRVEVPPNYGYTF.

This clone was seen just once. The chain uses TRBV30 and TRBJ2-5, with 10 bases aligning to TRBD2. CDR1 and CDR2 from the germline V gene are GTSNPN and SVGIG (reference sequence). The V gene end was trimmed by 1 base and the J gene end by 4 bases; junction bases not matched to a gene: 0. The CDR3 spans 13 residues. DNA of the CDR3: TGTGCCTGGAGTGGGACTAGCGGAGAGACCCAGTACTTC. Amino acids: CAWSGTSGETQYF.

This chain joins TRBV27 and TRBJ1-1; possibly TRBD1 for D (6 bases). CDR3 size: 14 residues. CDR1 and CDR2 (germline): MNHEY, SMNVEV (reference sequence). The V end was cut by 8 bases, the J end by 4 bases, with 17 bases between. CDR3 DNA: TGTGCCAGCCACTGGACAGCCGAAGGCACTGAAGCTTTCTTT. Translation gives CASHWTAEGTEAFF.

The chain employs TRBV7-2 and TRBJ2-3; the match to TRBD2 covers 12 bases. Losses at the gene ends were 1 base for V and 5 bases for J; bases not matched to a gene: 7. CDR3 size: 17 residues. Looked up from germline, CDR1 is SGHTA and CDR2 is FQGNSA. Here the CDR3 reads CASSLVPSGRAGDTQYF. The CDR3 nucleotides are TGTGCCAGCAGCTTAGTCCCTAGCGGGAGGGCCGGAGATACGCAGTATTTT.

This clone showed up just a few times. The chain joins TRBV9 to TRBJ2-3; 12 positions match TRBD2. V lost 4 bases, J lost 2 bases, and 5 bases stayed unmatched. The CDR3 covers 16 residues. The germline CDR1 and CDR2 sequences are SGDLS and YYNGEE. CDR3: CASSLRLAGVTDTQYF. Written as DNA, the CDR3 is TGTGCCAGCAGCCTCCGACTAGCGGGAGTCACAGATACGCAGTATTTT. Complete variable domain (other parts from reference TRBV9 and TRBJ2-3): DSGVTQTPKHLITATGQRVTLRCSPRSGDLSVYWYQQSLDQGLQFLIQYYNGEERAKGNILERFSAQQFPDLHSELNLSSLELGDSALYFCASSLRLAGVTDTQYFGPGTRLTVL.

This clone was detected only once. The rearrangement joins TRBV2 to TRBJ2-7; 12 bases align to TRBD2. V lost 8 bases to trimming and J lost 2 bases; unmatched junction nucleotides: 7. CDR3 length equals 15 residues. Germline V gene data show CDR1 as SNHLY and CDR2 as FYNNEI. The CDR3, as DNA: TGTGCCAGCGGGACTAGCGGGTCCGCCGCCTACGAGCAGTACTTC. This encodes CASGTSGSAAYEQYF.

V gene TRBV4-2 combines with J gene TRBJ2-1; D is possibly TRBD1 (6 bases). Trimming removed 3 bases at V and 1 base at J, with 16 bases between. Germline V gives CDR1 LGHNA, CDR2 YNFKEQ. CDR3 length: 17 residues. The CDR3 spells CASSHLMGQGSYNEQFF. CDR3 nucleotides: TGTGCCAGCAGCCATCTTATGGGGCAGGGGTCCTACAATGAGCAGTTCTTC.